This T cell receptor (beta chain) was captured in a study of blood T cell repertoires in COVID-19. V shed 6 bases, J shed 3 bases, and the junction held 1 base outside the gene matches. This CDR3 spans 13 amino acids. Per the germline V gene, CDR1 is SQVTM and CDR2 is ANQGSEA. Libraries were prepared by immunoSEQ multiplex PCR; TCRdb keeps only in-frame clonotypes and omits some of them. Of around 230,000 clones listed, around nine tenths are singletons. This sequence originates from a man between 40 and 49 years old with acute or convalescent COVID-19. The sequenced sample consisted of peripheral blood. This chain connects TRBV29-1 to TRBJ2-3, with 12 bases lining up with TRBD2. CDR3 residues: CSVTSGRTDTQYF. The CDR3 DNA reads TGCAGCGTAACTAGCGGGAGGACAGATACGCAGTATTTT.